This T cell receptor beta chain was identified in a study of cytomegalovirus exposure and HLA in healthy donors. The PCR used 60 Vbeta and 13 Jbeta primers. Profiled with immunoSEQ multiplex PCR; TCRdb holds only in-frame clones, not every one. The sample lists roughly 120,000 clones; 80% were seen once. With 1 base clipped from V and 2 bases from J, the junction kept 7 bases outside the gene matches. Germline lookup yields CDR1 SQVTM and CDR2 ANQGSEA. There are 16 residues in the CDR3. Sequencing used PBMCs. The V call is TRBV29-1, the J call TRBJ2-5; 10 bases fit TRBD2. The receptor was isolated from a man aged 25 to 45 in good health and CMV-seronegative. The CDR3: CSVEGGAGGPQETQYF. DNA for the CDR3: TGCAGCGTTGAAGGGGGAGCGGGAGGGCCACAAGAGACCCAGTACTTC.